The entry that follows covers one TCR beta chain sequence. Its cognate antigen is unknown. Relapses following autologous stem cell transplantation were seen in all patients, with brentuximab vedotin exposure varying. Patients' outcomes at their best amounted to complete response, partial response or progressive disease. The CDR3 has 15 amino acids. J gave up 4 bases and V 2 bases, and 7 bases lay outside the gene matches. Germline V lookup: CDR1 GTSNPN, CDR2 SVGIG (reference sequence). Data came from immunoSEQ multiplex PCR; TCRdb stores just in-frame clones and leaves some out. Of roughly 40,000 clones in the sample, around 87% were seen once. The data stem from a study of PD-1 blockade in classical Hodgkin lymphoma. Study-wide points: Why the repertoires differ is still unclear, perhaps disease activity or prior therapy. Whereas CD4+ TCR diversity had risen significantly by C4D1, CD8+ TCR diversity had not.

This TCR was sampled from a human donor with classical Hodgkin lymphoma. This specimen consisted of peripheral blood mononuclear cells (PBMCs), obtained at baseline. The chain has TRBV30 and TRBJ1-4; 7 nucleotides line up with TRBD1. The CDR3 loop reads CAWSMAGGYNEKLFF. The DNA of the CDR3 is TGTGCCTGGAGTATGGCAGGGGGATATAATGAAAAACTGTTTTTT. Combining the CDR3 with reference TRBV30 and TRBJ1-4 gives the whole variable domain SQTIHQWPATLVQPVGSPLSLECTVEGTSNPNLYWYRQAAGRGLQLLFYSVGIGQISSEVPQNLSASRPQDRQFILSSKKLLLSDSGFYLCAWSMAGGYNEKLFFGSGTQLSVL.